The 25 T cell receptor beta chains below come from one sample, sequenced in a study of beta chain features in type 1 diabetes. Expressed TCRB transcripts were sequenced because the isolated RNA had all been reverse transcribed beforehand. Measured with immunoSEQ multiplex PCR; TCRdb has only the in-frame clones, and not every one. The sample has 900,000 or so clones, about a sixth seen once. The sequenced sample consisted of naive CD4+ T cells from blood. The receptor source for this set is a woman aged 18-29 years in good health.

The V gene is TRBV4-2, the J gene TRBJ2-7, with 9 positions matching TRBD1. In germline, CDR1 is LGHNA, CDR2 YNFKEQ. Trimming cost V 2 bases and J 4 bases; bases outside gene matches: 6. The CDR3 loop spans 15 amino acids. The CDR3 DNA is TGTGCCAGCAGCCAACCCGGGACAGGGAATTACGAGCAGTACTTC. This gives the protein CASSQPGTGNYEQYF.

The chain couples TRBV7-3 to TRBJ2-1; 12 nucleotides agree with TRBD2. The trim removed 5 bases at V and 1 base at J, leaving 3 bases unmatched. The CDR3 totals 16 residues. Per germline, CDR1 SGHTA and CDR2 FQGTGA. The CDR3 region is CASSPGLAGSYNEQFF. In DNA, the CDR3 is TGTGCCAGCAGCCCCGGACTAGCGGGGTCCTACAATGAGCAGTTCTTC. The variable domain in full, completed from reference TRBV7-3 and TRBJ2-1, reads GAGVSQTPSNKVTEKGKYVELRCDPISGHTALYWYRQSLGQGPEFLIYFQGTGAADDSGLPNDRFFAVRPEGSVSTLKIQRTERGDSAVYLCASSPGLAGSYNEQFFGPGTRLTVL.

V is TRBV5-4 and J is TRBJ2-4, with 7 bases fitting TRBD1. Germline assignment: CDR1 SGHNT and CDR2 YYREEE (reference sequence). This CDR3 comprises 15 residues. Trimming removed 2 bases from V and 6 bases from J; junction bases left unmatched: 8. The CDR3 DNA reads as TGTGCCAGCAGCTTAAAGGGGGCGCTTGGAAACATTCAGTACTTC. This gives the protein CASSLKGALGNIQYF.

This clone was picked up a small number of times. V is TRBV11-2 and J is TRBJ2-3; D ambiguous. Germline V gives CDR1 SGHAT, CDR2 FQNNGV. The length of the CDR3 is 13 residues. Trimming left V 1 base short and J 6 bases short, with 8 bases between. The chain's CDR3 is CASSLVVTDTQYF. As DNA, the CDR3 is TGTGCCAGCAGCTTAGTTGTGACCGATACGCAGTATTTT.

This chain links TRBV28 with TRBJ2-5; the D call may be TRBD1 or TRBD2 (5 bases each). Trimming cost V 2 bases and J 2 bases, with 12 bases left between them. The germline gives CDR1 MDHEN, CDR2 SYDVKM. This CDR3 contains 15 residues. The CDR3 is CASSLAPGPQETQYF. The CDR3 DNA reads TGTGCCAGCAGTTTAGCTCCGGGACCGCAAGAGACCCAGTACTTC.

Notes on this clone: In the same sample, other DNA sequences code for this CDR3. This sequence joins TRBV19 and TRBJ2-7; 7 bases are shared with TRBD1. J lost 4 bases, V lost 3 bases, and 3 bases had no gene match. The germline V gene has CDR1 LNHDA and CDR2 SQIVND (reference sequence). The CDR3 length is 13 residues. This CDR3 is CASSMTGSYEQYF. CDR3 nucleotides: TGTGCCAGTAGTATGACAGGGAGTTACGAGCAGTACTTC.

The sample holds a few counts of this clone. V usage is TRBV2 and J usage is TRBJ1-1, with D hard to call. Per the germline V gene, CDR1 is SNHLY and CDR2 is FYNNEI. V gave up 4 bases and J gave up 9 bases, with 9 bases separating them. The CDR3 length is 11 residues. The CDR3 region is CASSGERKAFF. Written as DNA, the CDR3 is TGTGCCAGCAGTGGTGAACGGAAAGCTTTCTTT. Full variable domain (rest looked up from reference TRBV2 and TRBJ1-1): EPEVTQTPSHQVTQMGQEVILRCVPISNHLYFYWYRQILGQKVEFLVSFYNNEISEKSEIFDDQFSVERPDGSNFTLKIRSTKLEDSAMYFCASSGERKAFFGQGTRLTVV.

This rearrangement joins TRBV11-3 to TRBJ2-5; unclear D gene. Germline lookup yields CDR1 SGHNT and CDR2 YENEEA. CDR3 length: 12 amino acids. Trimming shortened V by 0 bases and J by 5 bases, and 4 bases separated the two germline ends. DNA of the CDR3: TGTGCCAGCAGCTTAGAGAGTGAGACCCAGTACTTC. Translated: CASSLESETQYF.

The rearrangement joins TRBV9 to TRBJ1-1, with 10 positions matching TRBD1. The CDR3 sequence is 16 residues long. Germline V gene lookup returns CDR1 SGDLS and CDR2 YYNGEE. The J segment lost 6 bases and the V segment lost 3 bases, leaving 11 bases of the junction unmatched. CDR3 in DNA: TGTGCCAGCAGCGCCGCCACGGGACAGGGGCTCGCTGAAGCTTTCTTT. Translating it yields CASSAATGQGLAEAFF.

The chain recombines TRBV18 with TRBJ2-7; TRBD2 aligns across 11 bases. CDR3 length: 16 residues. V shed 2 bases, J shed 7 bases, and the junction held 10 bases outside the gene matches. The germline gives CDR1 KGHSH, CDR2 LQKENI. The CDR3 reads CASSPNRGLAVGEQYF. The CDR3 bases are TGTGCCAGCTCACCAAATCGGGGACTAGCGGTAGGTGAGCAGTACTTC.

This clone was picked up a small number of times. The chain carries TRBV27 and TRBJ2-2; no definite D call. The ends were cut back, 3 bases at V and 7 bases at J, with 18 bases in the middle. CDR1 is MNHEY and CDR2 is SMNVEV in the germline V gene (reference sequence). The CDR3 runs 16 residues. In DNA, the CDR3 is TGTGCCAGCAGTTTCCTCCGCTGGTACAACGGCGGGGAGCTGTTTTTT. Its translation: CASSFLRWYNGGELFF.

The chain is built from TRBV13 and TRBJ2-7, with TRBD2 as a possible D gene (7 bases). Trimming cost V 3 bases and J 0 bases, with 12 bases left between them. The CDR3 runs to 15 residues. The germline gives CDR1 PRHDT, CDR2 FYEKMQ (reference sequence). The CDR3 nucleotides are TGTGCCAGCAGCTTTCGCGGGGGCGGCTCCTACGAGCAGTACTTC. Its protein is CASSFRGGGSYEQYF. Full variable domain (remainder filled in from reference TRBV13 and TRBJ2-7): AAGVIQSPRHLIKEKRETATLKCYPIPRHDTVYWYQQGPGQDPQFLISFYEKMQSDKGSIPDRFSAQQFSDYHSELNMSSLELGDSALYFCASSFRGGGSYEQYFGPGTRLTVT.

This chain links TRBV11-2 with TRBJ2-5; 9 bases align to TRBD2. With V trimmed by 4 bases and J by 8 bases, 8 bases remained unmatched. The CDR3 runs to 14 residues. Germline V CDR1 and CDR2: SGHAT, FQNNGV. This chain's CDR3 is CASSSRELAGTQYF. The CDR3 nucleotides read TGTGCCAGCAGCTCTAGGGAGCTAGCGGGAACCCAGTACTTC.

This clone turned up a few times. The chain has TRBV7-2 and TRBJ2-4, with a weak D call TRBD1 (6 bases). Germline V CDR1 and CDR2: SGHTA, FQGNSA. Trimming removed 3 bases at V and 6 bases at J, with 15 bases between. The CDR3 extends over 15 amino acids. The CDR3 region is CASSFVTGSGNIQYF. As DNA, the CDR3 is TGTGCCAGCAGCTTTGTCACAGGGAGTGGAAACATTCAGTACTTC.

This clone turned up a few times. The rearrangement joins TRBV7-8 to TRBJ2-1; TRBD2 aligns across 8 bases. Per the germline V gene, CDR1 is SGHVS and CDR2 is FQNEAQ. With 9 bases clipped from V and 5 bases from J, the junction kept 12 bases outside the gene matches. CDR3 length: 15 residues. The CDR3 nucleotides are TGTGCCAGTGATCTAGCGGGCCTACCAAACAATGAGCAGTTCTTC. Residues: CASDLAGLPNNEQFF.

The CDR3 protein is CASSHDSRVAKNIQYF. The CDR3 region has the DNA TGTGCCAGCAGCCACGACTCGCGAGTAGCCAAAAACATTCAGTACTTC. The chain uses TRBV7-2 and TRBJ2-4; D gene uncertain. Germline V gives CDR1 SGHTA, CDR2 FQGNSA. This CDR3 has 16 residues. The V end was cut by 5 bases, the J end by 0 bases, with 14 bases between.

This clone was picked up a small number of times. J is TRBJ1-2 and V is TRBV6-5; 7 bases line up with TRBD1. Trimming at V came to 4 bases and at J to 8 bases, leaving 4 bases not matched to a gene. This CDR3 spans 12 amino acids. The germline V gene has CDR1 MNHEY and CDR2 SVGAGI. The CDR3 region is CASSSGQVGYTF. In DNA form, the CDR3 reads TGTGCCAGCAGTTCCGGACAGGTCGGCTACACCTTC.

The CDR3 sequence: CASSALPSQGGEGYTF. CDR3 nucleotide sequence: TGTGCCAGCAGCGCTCTACCGTCCCAGGGGGGAGAAGGCTACACCTTC. The chain joins TRBV9 to TRBJ1-2; 7 positions match TRBD1. The CDR3 has 16 residues. V gave up 3 bases and J gave up 8 bases; unmatched junction bases: 16. The V gene's germline CDR1 is SGDLS and CDR2 YYNGEE.

The chain has TRBV29-1 and TRBJ1-2; TRBD1 matches 7 bases. The CDR3 runs to 13 residues. The trim removed 4 bases at V and 2 bases at J, leaving 4 bases unmatched. Germline V gene data show CDR1 as SQVTM and CDR2 as ANQGSEA. The CDR3 DNA follows: TGCAGCGTTGCCTACAGGGGAAACTATGGCTACACCTTC. Protein: CSVAYRGNYGYTF.

This clone was seen a few times. The chain employs TRBV10-2 and TRBJ2-7; TRBD1 matches at 9 bases. In germline, CDR1 is WSHSY, CDR2 SAAADI. With 4 bases clipped from V and 10 bases from J, the junction kept 14 bases outside the gene matches. The CDR3 contains 15 residues. The CDR3 DNA reads TGCGCCAGCAGTGCTTCGGACAGGGGAAGACCCCCCCAGTACTTC. This translates into CASSASDRGRPPQYF.

This clone was counted only a few times. The chain combines TRBV28 with TRBJ2-7; D is perhaps TRBD1 (6 bases). This CDR3 region has 15 residues. Germline CDR1 reads MDHEN; CDR2 reads SYDVKM. Trimming cost V 4 bases and J 7 bases, with 20 bases left between them. In DNA form, the CDR3 reads TGTGCCAGCAGTTACCCCGGGACATATCCCCGAGAGCAGTACTTC. It yields the protein CASSYPGTYPREQYF.

The CDR3 DNA is TGTGCCAGCAGTGCCCGTCGATGGTACGAGCAGTACTTC. This encodes CASSARRWYEQYF. The rearrangement joins TRBV2 to TRBJ2-7; D remains ambiguous. Per the germline V gene, CDR1 is SNHLY and CDR2 is FYNNEI. This CDR3 spans 13 amino acids. Trimming took 4 bases from V and 4 from J, leaving 11 bases between them.

V gene TRBV18 combines with J gene TRBJ1-5; TRBD1 matches at 7 bases. Germline V gene lookup returns CDR1 KGHSH and CDR2 LQKENI. The CDR3 contains 19 residues. Trimming at V came to 4 bases and at J to 10 bases, leaving 25 bases not matched to a gene. The CDR3 loop reads CASSRRQGTATRAISPQHF. The CDR3 DNA is TGTGCCAGCTCACGTAGACAGGGAACCGCGACGAGGGCAATCAGCCCCCAGCATTTT.

The rearrangement uses TRBV11-1 and TRBJ2-1, with TRBD2 matching over 7 bases. V shed 6 bases and J 10 bases; nucleotides not matched to a gene: 9. This CDR3 spans 13 amino acids. The germline gives CDR1 SGHAT, CDR2 FQDESV (reference sequence). For the CDR3, the DNA is TGTGCCAGCAGGACATCGGGGCGGGAGGAGCAGTTCTTC. Translated, it gives CASRTSGREEQFF.

This clone turned up a few times. The chain couples TRBV7-2 to TRBJ2-1; perhaps TRBD2 as D (6 bases). Between the trimmed V and J ends, which lost 4 bases and 0 bases, there was a span of 10 bases. Per germline, CDR1 SGHTA and CDR2 FQGNSA. The CDR3 length is 15 residues. CDR3 sequence reads: CASSSSGDSYNEQFF. The CDR3 DNA reads TGTGCCAGCAGCTCGTCGGGAGACTCCTACAATGAGCAGTTCTTC. Drawing the rest from reference TRBV7-2 and TRBJ2-1, the complete variable domain is GAGVSQSPSNKVTEKGKDVELRCDPISGHTALYWYRQSLGQGLEFLIYFQGNSAPDKSGLPSDRFSAERTGGSVSTLTIQRTQQEDSAVYLCASSSSGDSYNEQFFGPGTRLTVL.